The text below deals with one T cell receptor (beta chain). Its antigen is still unknown. V shed 6 bases, J shed 0 bases, and the junction held 10 bases outside the gene matches. The germline CDR1 and CDR2 sequences are SNHLY and FYNNEI. CDR3 length: 16 amino acids. The time point was: healthy volunteer bleed at 6 weeks. Researchers extracted total RNA from unfractionated whole blood. The data were taken from a study of human T cells and chemical hapten exposure. Study details: From small differences in pooled library volume came most of the variation in per-sample TCR yields.

General study results and limits: With regard to DPC sensitization, TCRs above 1 in 1000 frequency did not change.

Attachment of unique molecular identifiers to individual cDNA molecules was performed in the library. Per the original methods: Across samples, TCR counts had a median of 95,638 and ranged from roughly 20,000 to 690,600. Each CDR3 protein is one row after TCRdb ran MiXCR on the RACE reads. These V and J calls rely on TCRdb rather than the paper's analysis. Of more than 60,000 distinct CDR3 sequences in the sample, over 8.5% were seen once. Sequencing input: whole blood. The origin of this receptor is a male donor in good health. Some clones in this sample may be carry-over from other donors' samples. The chain is built from TRBV2 and TRBJ1-2; 7 bases match TRBD1. The CDR3 sequence is CASSLPTGSSNYGYTF. The DNA for the CDR3 is TGTGCCAGCAGCCTACCGACAGGGAGTTCTAACTATGGCTACACCTTC.